The present T cell receptor beta chain was sequenced within a study of shared clonotypes between healthy human individuals. Method: immunoSEQ multiplex PCR; TCRdb's copy keeps in-frame clones and lacks some. Among 950,000 to 1,300,000 clones listed, under 80% were seen once. The CDR3 contains 15 residues. Germline V gives CDR1 SNHLY, CDR2 FYNNEI. The J segment lost 8 bases and the V segment lost 2 bases, leaving 7 bases of the junction unmatched. The sample was memory CD4+ T cells sorted from blood. Subset described: CD45RA-negative fraction. This receptor was taken from a man younger than 35 in good health. The chain combines TRBV2 with TRBJ2-1, with 9 positions matching TRBD2. The CDR3 region has the DNA TGTGCCAGCAGTGAAAGTGGCGGGAGGGTGGATGAGCAGTTCTTC. Its translation is CASSESGGRVDEQFF.